A selection of T cell receptor beta chains follows, all from one sample in a study of cytomegalovirus exposure and HLA in healthy donors. Sequencing used immunoSEQ multiplex PCR; TCRdb keeps in-frame clones, though not all of them. This table lists about 110,000 clones. Source material: PBMCs. The receptors were sampled from a man over 45 in good health and CMV-seronegative. Both conserved end residues are part of each CDR3. A D gene is named only where the DNA matches it firmly.

j_call: TRBJ2-7; cdr3_length: 15; d_call: NA; v_call: TRBV13; cdr3_nt: TGTGCCAGCAGCTTAGGCCGCGGGGCTTCCTACGAGCAGTACTTC; cdr3_aa: CASSLGRGASYEQYF
j_call: TRBJ1-1; cdr3_length: 12; d_call: NA; v_call: TRBV19; cdr3_nt: TGTGCCAGTAGTAAGACAGACACTGAAGCTTTCTTT; cdr3_aa: CASSKTDTEAFF
j_call: TRBJ2-1; cdr3_length: 14; d_call: TRBD2; v_call: TRBV13; cdr3_nt: TGTGCCAGCAGCTTATCGGGAGGATCACTTGAGCAGTTCTTC; cdr3_aa: CASSLSGGSLEQFF
j_call: TRBJ2-7; cdr3_length: 15; d_call: NA; v_call: TRBV7-2; cdr3_nt: TGTGCCAGCAGCTTGGGGGGTCAGCACTCTAGCTGGCAGTACTTC; cdr3_aa: CASSLGGQHSSWQYF
j_call: TRBJ1-6; cdr3_length: 15; d_call: NA; v_call: TRBV6-5; cdr3_nt: TGTGCCAGCAGCCAACTAGACGCCTATAATTCACCCCTCCACTTT; cdr3_aa: CASSQLDAYNSPLHF
j_call: TRBJ1-1; cdr3_length: 13; d_call: NA; v_call: TRBV11-3; cdr3_nt: TGTGCCAGCAGCTTATTCCCAGGGGAGGGAGCTTTCTTT; cdr3_aa: CASSLFPGEGAFF
j_call: TRBJ2-1; cdr3_length: 11; d_call: NA; v_call: TRBV6-5; cdr3_nt: TGTGCCAGCCTTTCCTACAATGAGCAGTTCTTC; cdr3_aa: CASLSYNEQFF
j_call: TRBJ2-6; cdr3_length: 15; d_call: NA; v_call: TRBV5-8; cdr3_nt: TGTGCCAGCAGCCCGGGGAACTCTGGGGCCAACGTCCTGACTTTC; cdr3_aa: CASSPGNSGANVLTF
j_call: TRBJ1-1; cdr3_length: 14; d_call: NA; v_call: TRBV18; cdr3_nt: TGTGCCAGCTCAGACCCCATCGACCGGGAACAAGCTTTCTTT; cdr3_aa: CASSDPIDREQAFF
j_call: TRBJ1-1; cdr3_length: 14; d_call: TRBD1; v_call: TRBV6-1; cdr3_nt: TGTGCCAGCAGGAGGACAGGGATGAACACTGAAGCTTTCTTT; cdr3_aa: CASRRTGMNTEAFF
j_call: TRBJ1-1; cdr3_length: 13; d_call: NA; v_call: TRBV5-1; cdr3_nt: TGCGCCAGCAGCTCTACAGGGTACACTGAAGCTTTCTTT; cdr3_aa: CASSSTGYTEAFF
j_call: TRBJ1-1; cdr3_length: 13; d_call: TRBD1; v_call: TRBV5-6; cdr3_nt: TGTGCCAGCAGGATACAGGGGGACACTGAAGCTTTCTTT; cdr3_aa: CASRIQGDTEAFF
j_call: TRBJ1-1; cdr3_length: 13; d_call: TRBD1; v_call: TRBV6-1; cdr3_nt: TGTGCCAGCAGTGGCAGGGGGCGGACTGAAGCTTTCTTT; cdr3_aa: CASSGRGRTEAFF
j_call: TRBJ1-1; cdr3_length: 13; d_call: NA; v_call: TRBV5-4; cdr3_nt: TGTGCCAGCAGCCAGGACAGATCAGCCGGGGCTTTCTTT; cdr3_aa: CASSQDRSAGAFF
j_call: TRBJ2-2; cdr3_length: 17; d_call: TRBD2; v_call: TRBV18; cdr3_nt: TGTGCCAGCTCACCTCGGGCTGGGAGGGCGAACACCGGGGAGCTGTTTTTT; cdr3_aa: CASSPRAGRANTGELFF
j_call: TRBJ2-1; cdr3_length: 16; d_call: TRBD1; v_call: TRBV4-2; cdr3_nt: TGTGCCAGCAGCCAAGATCTTGGGACAGGGCCCAATGAGCAGTTCTTC; cdr3_aa: CASSQDLGTGPNEQFF
j_call: TRBJ2-2; cdr3_length: 14; d_call: NA; v_call: TRBV7-2; cdr3_nt: TGTGCCAGCAGCTTAGAACTTAGCGCCGGGGAGCTGTTTTTT; cdr3_aa: CASSLELSAGELFF
j_call: TRBJ1-4; cdr3_length: 13; d_call: TRBD1; v_call: TRBV30; cdr3_nt: TGTGCCTGGACGGGACAGCTTAATGAAAAACTGTTTTTT; cdr3_aa: CAWTGQLNEKLFF
j_call: TRBJ1-5; cdr3_length: 13; d_call: NA; v_call: TRBV2; cdr3_nt: TGTGCCAGCCATGGACAGTTAAATCAGCCCCAGCATTTT; cdr3_aa: CASHGQLNQPQHF
j_call: TRBJ2-1; cdr3_length: 15; d_call: TRBD1; v_call: TRBV18; cdr3_nt: TGTGCCAGCTCACCCCAGGGGGTGGCCTACAATGAGCAGTTCTTC; cdr3_aa: CASSPQGVAYNEQFF
j_call: TRBJ1-3; cdr3_length: 14; d_call: NA; v_call: TRBV6-1; cdr3_nt: TGTGCCAGCAGCCGGGACTTCTCTGGAAACACCATATATTTT; cdr3_aa: CASSRDFSGNTIYF
j_call: TRBJ1-1; cdr3_length: 15; d_call: NA; v_call: TRBV6-1; cdr3_nt: TGTGCCAGCAGTGACAGGGGCCAGTGGAACACTGAAGCTTTCTTT; cdr3_aa: CASSDRGQWNTEAFF
j_call: TRBJ2-1; cdr3_length: 17; d_call: NA; v_call: TRBV7-2; cdr3_nt: TGTGCCAGCAGCCTTACTAGCCTCCCAAGCTCCTACAATGAGCAGTTCTTC; cdr3_aa: CASSLTSLPSSYNEQFF
j_call: TRBJ2-1; cdr3_length: 13; d_call: NA; v_call: TRBV15; cdr3_nt: TGTGCCACCAGCTCCCAGCATGGGGCTGAGCAGTTCTTC; cdr3_aa: CATSSQHGAEQFF
j_call: TRBJ1-2; cdr3_length: 13; d_call: NA; v_call: TRBV7-9; cdr3_nt: TGTGCCAGCAGCGAGGGCGCCTCCTATGGCTACACCTTC; cdr3_aa: CASSEGASYGYTF
j_call: TRBJ1-2; cdr3_length: 15; d_call: TRBD1; v_call: TRBV6-1; cdr3_nt: TGTGCCAGCAGGTACCAGGGACAGGGGACCTATGGCTACACCTTC; cdr3_aa: CASRYQGQGTYGYTF
j_call: TRBJ1-5; cdr3_length: 13; d_call: NA; v_call: TRBV4-3; cdr3_nt: TGCGCCAGCAGCCAAGATAGATTCCAGCCCCAGCATTTT; cdr3_aa: CASSQDRFQPQHF
j_call: TRBJ1-2; cdr3_length: 16; d_call: NA; v_call: TRBV4-3; cdr3_nt: TGCGCCAGCAGCCCAGCTGGAAGGACAGTTAACTATGGCTACACCTTC; cdr3_aa: CASSPAGRTVNYGYTF
j_call: TRBJ1-5; cdr3_length: 14; d_call: NA; v_call: TRBV4-1; cdr3_nt: TGCGCCAGCAGCCAAGGCAGGGGTGGCCAGCCCCAGCATTTT; cdr3_aa: CASSQGRGGQPQHF
j_call: TRBJ2-7; cdr3_length: 15; d_call: TRBD1; v_call: TRBV2; cdr3_nt: TGTGCCAGCAGACGGGACAGGGAAAGCTCCTACGAGCAGTACTTC; cdr3_aa: CASRRDRESSYEQYF
j_call: TRBJ2-7; cdr3_length: 14; d_call: NA; v_call: TRBV5-4; cdr3_nt: TGTGCCAGCAGCACTAGCAGTGGCGTTTACGAGCAGTACTTC; cdr3_aa: CASSTSSGVYEQYF
j_call: TRBJ1-1; cdr3_length: 16; d_call: TRBD1; v_call: TRBV5-4; cdr3_nt: TGTGCCAGCAGCTTGGGGACAGGGGGGAAGAACACTGAAGCTTTCTTT; cdr3_aa: CASSLGTGGKNTEAFF
j_call: TRBJ1-6; cdr3_length: 17; d_call: NA; v_call: TRBV4-1; cdr3_nt: TGCGCCAGCAGCCAAGCCTCCTTGGAGGAGGGGAATTCACCCCTCCACTTT; cdr3_aa: CASSQASLEEGNSPLHF
j_call: TRBJ1-4; cdr3_length: 12; d_call: NA; v_call: TRBV16; cdr3_nt: TGTGCCAGCAGCCCCCGGGTCGAAAAACTGTTTTTT; cdr3_aa: CASSPRVEKLFF
j_call: TRBJ1-6; cdr3_length: 14; d_call: NA; v_call: TRBV14; cdr3_nt: TGTGCCAGCAGAGAGGGGAGGATAGATTCACCCCTCCACTTT; cdr3_aa: CASREGRIDSPLHF
j_call: TRBJ1-1; cdr3_length: 14; d_call: NA; v_call: TRBV4-2; cdr3_nt: TGTGCCAGCAGCCAAGGCGGACAGAACACTGAAGCTTTCTTT; cdr3_aa: CASSQGGQNTEAFF
j_call: TRBJ2-7; cdr3_length: 16; d_call: NA; v_call: TRBV6-5; cdr3_nt: TGTGCCAGCAGTTACCGACAGGTCTCAAGCTCCTACGAGCAGTACTTC; cdr3_aa: CASSYRQVSSSYEQYF
j_call: TRBJ2-2; cdr3_length: 16; d_call: NA; v_call: TRBV10-3; cdr3_nt: TGTGCCATCAGCACAGGGCAGCGGGGGAACACCGGGGAGCTGTTTTTT; cdr3_aa: CAISTGQRGNTGELFF
j_call: TRBJ1-2; cdr3_length: 14; d_call: NA; v_call: TRBV27; cdr3_nt: TGTGCCAGCAGTGATACAGCGGGTTCCTATGGCTACACCTTC; cdr3_aa: CASSDTAGSYGYTF
j_call: TRBJ1-5; cdr3_length: 13; d_call: NA; v_call: TRBV5-4; cdr3_nt: TGTGCCAGCAGCTTGGCTGGCTACGGGACCCAGCATTTT; cdr3_aa: CASSLAGYGTQHF
j_call: TRBJ1-2; cdr3_length: 14; d_call: NA; v_call: TRBV19; cdr3_nt: TGTGCCAGTAGCCTTGGGACACTCAACTATGGCTACACCTTC; cdr3_aa: CASSLGTLNYGYTF
j_call: TRBJ2-1; cdr3_length: 15; d_call: NA; v_call: TRBV4-3; cdr3_nt: TGCGCCAGCAGCCAAGGGGGACTGGGCTACAATGAGCAGTTCTTC; cdr3_aa: CASSQGGLGYNEQFF
j_call: TRBJ1-1; cdr3_length: 11; d_call: NA; v_call: TRBV19; cdr3_nt: TGTGCCTCTAAAGGCGGCACTGAAGCTTTCTTT; cdr3_aa: CASKGGTEAFF
j_call: TRBJ2-1; cdr3_length: 16; d_call: TRBD2; v_call: TRBV9; cdr3_nt: TGTGCCAGCAGCGTTAATAGCGGGGGGGAGAGAAATGAGCAGTTCTTC; cdr3_aa: CASSVNSGGERNEQFF
j_call: TRBJ1-2; cdr3_length: 15; d_call: TRBD1; v_call: TRBV5-1; cdr3_nt: TGCGCCAGCAGCTTGGCCGGGACAGCTAACTATGGCTACACCTTC; cdr3_aa: CASSLAGTANYGYTF
j_call: TRBJ2-6; cdr3_length: 17; d_call: NA; v_call: TRBV21-1; cdr3_nt: TGTGCCACCTTGACAGGGTTGGGGACCTCTGGGGCCAACGTCCTGACTTTC; cdr3_aa: CATLTGLGTSGANVLTF
j_call: TRBJ2-7; cdr3_length: 15; d_call: TRBD1; v_call: TRBV6-5; cdr3_nt: TGTGCCAGCAGTTACGAGGGACAGGGGGCTTACGAGCAGTACTTC; cdr3_aa: CASSYEGQGAYEQYF
j_call: TRBJ2-1; cdr3_length: 14; d_call: TRBD2; v_call: TRBV29-1; cdr3_nt: TGCAGCGTTGTGGGGCTAGCGGGGGACAATGAGCAGTTCTTC; cdr3_aa: CSVVGLAGDNEQFF
j_call: TRBJ2-2; cdr3_length: 13; d_call: NA; v_call: TRBV7-9; cdr3_nt: TGTGCCAGCAGCTTATGGGGAGCCGGGGAGCTGTTTTTT; cdr3_aa: CASSLWGAGELFF
j_call: TRBJ1-1; cdr3_length: 12; d_call: NA; v_call: TRBV29-1; cdr3_nt: TGCAGCGTTGAAGATAGACTCAGCGCGGCTTTCTTT; cdr3_aa: CSVEDRLSAAFF
j_call: TRBJ2-7; cdr3_length: 13; d_call: NA; v_call: TRBV6-5; cdr3_nt: TGTGCCAGCAGCGCAGGGTCCTCCTACGAGCAGTACTTC; cdr3_aa: CASSAGSSYEQYF
j_call: TRBJ2-5; cdr3_length: 13; d_call: NA; v_call: TRBV18; cdr3_nt: TGTGCCAGCCCCGGACAGCACCAAGAGACCCAGTACTTC; cdr3_aa: CASPGQHQETQYF
j_call: TRBJ1-1; cdr3_length: 13; d_call: NA; v_call: TRBV5-4; cdr3_nt: TGTGCCAGCAGCTTGGCGACAGAGCCTGAAGCTTTCTTT; cdr3_aa: CASSLATEPEAFF